This T cell receptor (beta chain) was sequenced during a study of shared clonotypes between healthy human individuals. Deletions cut 5 bases from V and 8 bases from J, with 12 bases between. Per the germline V gene, CDR1 is SQVTM and CDR2 is ANQGSEA. This CDR3 contains 11 residues. Per the study methods: ImmunoSEQ gave junction-only sequences without quality scores, so filtering differed. Measured with immunoSEQ multiplex PCR; TCRdb has only the in-frame clones, and not every one. V, J and clone size derive from that table, while D and trimming were established from the DNA sequence. Of roughly 2,500,000 clones listed, roughly 93% are singletons.

This chain links TRBV29-1 with TRBJ1-2; D gene unclear. Sequencing input: naive CD4+ T cells from PBMCs. The sample's subset: CD45RA+ positively selected. The sequence was collected from a man aged 18 to 35 in good health. Some clones in this sample may be carry-over from other donors' samples. CDR3 bases: TGCAGCGTTCTCGGAACATGGGGCTACACCTTC. Translating gives CSVLGTWGYTF.